The clone carrying this TCR beta chain turned up a few times. The antigen is not known. The data derive from a study of beta chain features in type 1 diabetes. TCRB transcripts that were expressed got sequenced, as all of the isolated RNA had been reverse transcribed. The method was immunoSEQ multiplex PCR; TCRdb's version includes in-frame clones alone and lacks a portion of them. Among under 200,000 clones listed, 8% to 8.5% were seen once. Via the markers CD45RO/CCR7/CD25/CD127/CD95/CD27, stem cell-like memory, regulatory, central memory and naive CD4+ cells were sorted. Study observations and caveats: Naive, central memory and Treg TCRB repertoires seemed to resemble each other more closely in patients than they did in healthy donors. People with Type 1 diabetes carried modestly yet significantly shorter TCRB CDR3s in all four CD4+ subsets.

Sample: central memory CD4+ T cells from blood. This receptor was identified in a woman under 30 with type 1 diabetes.

The CDR3 spells CASSPPYGQGTYEQYF. The DNA of the CDR3 is TGTGCCAGCAGCCCACCCTACGGACAGGGGACCTACGAGCAGTACTTC. J is TRBJ2-7 and V is TRBV14; 9 bases agree with TRBD1. The V segment lost 4 bases and the J segment 2 bases; nucleotides outside the gene matches: 9. Looked up from germline, CDR1 is SGHDN and CDR2 is FVKESK. This CDR3 contains 16 residues.